This T cell receptor beta chain stems from a study of breast tumors, draining lymph nodes, adjacent tissues. Study results and limitations: Tumor and nontumor repertoires were significantly more similar in luminal-like than in basal-like breast cancer.

The CDR3 consists of 17 residues. CDR1 LGHNA and CDR2 YNFKEQ come from the germline V gene. Trimming removed 4 bases from V and 10 bases from J, with 23 bases in between. This clonotype rates as medium-sized (0.01 to 0.1%). Its antigen is not known. Via MiXCR, TCRdb re-called the multiplex PCR reads, giving one row per CDR3 protein. Here the sample spans tens of thousands of distinct CDR3 sequences, roughly 58% being singletons. The origin of this receptor is a female donor with breast cancer. Some clones in this sample may be carry-over from other donors' samples. Sample: breast tumor tissue. The chain is built from TRBV4-2 and TRBJ1-6; D is possibly TRBD1 (6 bases). CDR3 region: CASSPGGENRAGSPLHF. The CDR3 DNA reads as TGTGCCAGCAGCCCTGGGGGGGAAAACAGGGCAGGCTCACCCCTCCACTTT.